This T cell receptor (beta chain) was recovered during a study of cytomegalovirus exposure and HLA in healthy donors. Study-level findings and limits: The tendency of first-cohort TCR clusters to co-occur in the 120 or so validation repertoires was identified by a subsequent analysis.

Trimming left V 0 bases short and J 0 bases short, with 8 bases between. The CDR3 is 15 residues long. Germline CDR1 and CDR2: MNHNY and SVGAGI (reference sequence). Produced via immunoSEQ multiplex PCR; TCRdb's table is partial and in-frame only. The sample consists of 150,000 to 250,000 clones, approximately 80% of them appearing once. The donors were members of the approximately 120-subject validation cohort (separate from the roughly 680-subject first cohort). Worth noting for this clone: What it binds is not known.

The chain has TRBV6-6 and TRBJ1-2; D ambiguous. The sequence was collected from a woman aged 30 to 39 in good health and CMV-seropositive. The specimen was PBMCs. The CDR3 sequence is CASSYSSQPNYGYTF. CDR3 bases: TGTGCCAGCAGTTACTCGTCACAGCCTAACTATGGCTACACCTTC.